This T cell receptor (beta chain) was retrieved from a study of identifying expanded T cells in peripheral blood. No infections or other immune events were documented during collection. The V gene's germline CDR1 is SGHRS and CDR2 YFSETQ. The CDR3 sequence is 14 residues long. Trimming left V 0 bases short and J 8 bases short, with 11 bases between. Findings of the study overall: Variance in clone template counts between roughly two-week samples significantly increased with total template count across all healthy donors. Around 1.2 clones differed between technical replicates, versus around 15 and 19 over time.

Comments on this clone: The antigen remains unidentified.

The method was immunoSEQ multiplex PCR; TCRdb's version includes in-frame clones alone and lacks a portion of them. Counted here are some 78,000 clones, 84% occurring once; the ten biggest clones make up around a sixth. The specimen was blood. The clonotype comes from a person between 18 and 75 years old in good health. The genes are TRBV5-1 and TRBJ1-4; maybe TRBD1 (5 bases). As DNA, the CDR3 is TGCGCCAGCAGCTTGGGAGGGGAAGGCGAAAAACTGTTTTTT. Encoded protein: CASSLGGEGEKLFF.